This TCR beta chain derives from a study of blood T cell repertoires in COVID-19. Study summary: COVID-19 samples, acute and convalescent, were from the United States, Italy and Spain.

Germline-derived CDR1 and CDR2 are SNHLY and FYNNEI. This CDR3 region has 13 residues. V was pared by 7 bases and J by 1 base, with 4 bases of the junction left unmatched. Authors' methods: Estimates of nucleated cell counts were drawn from the amplification of reference gene primers. Measured with immunoSEQ multiplex PCR; TCRdb has only the in-frame clones, and not every one. V and J calls and clone size are as listed in that table; D and trimming were resolved from the DNA. In the table there are 75,000 to 95,000 clones, around 90% of which are singletons. The source of this sequence is a man in his fifties or sixties with active COVID-19. What was sequenced was peripheral blood. The genes are TRBV2 and TRBJ2-7; 7 positions match TRBD1. CDR3: CASTPDRSYEQYF. DNA of the CDR3: TGTGCCAGCACCCCGGACAGGTCCTACGAGCAGTACTTC.